Described below is a single T cell receptor (beta chain) sequence and its context. Antigen unknown. The sample comes from a study of response to subunit inactivated influenza vaccine. Study-wide results and caveats: Authors suggested few new T cells are recruited by each seasonal influenza vaccination.

One entry per CDR3 protein results from TCRdb running MiXCR on the RT-PCR reads. The repertoire consists of hundreds of thousands of distinct CDR3 sequences, with 10% to 15% occurring once and the leading ten covering roughly 10%. The sequences come from PBMCs from blood, collected on the day of vaccination. The TCR sequence derives from a man aged 50 to 60 who received an inactivated influenza vaccine.

CDR3 sequence (DNA): TGCGCCAGCAGCCAAGACTTGGTACGACAGCCCCAGCATTTT. Translating it yields CASSQDLVRQPQHF. The rearrangement joins TRBV4-3 to TRBJ1-5; D is unclear. The V gene's germline CDR1 is LGHNA and CDR2 YSLEER. V dropped 0 bases and J dropped 7 bases, with 10 bases sitting between them. This CDR3 region has 14 residues.